This entry lists 21 T cell receptor beta chains sequenced from one sample in a study of shared clonotypes between healthy human individuals. TCRdb keeps only in-frame clones here, not all; method: immunoSEQ multiplex PCR. The sample has about 640,000 clones; less than 80% are singletons. Sequenced material: memory CD4+ T cells sorted from blood. Stated subset: CD45RA-negative fraction. These receptors were taken from a woman in her twenties or thirties in good health.

This chain connects TRBV25-1 to TRBJ2-4; D may be TRBD1 (6 bases). In germline, CDR1 is MGHDK, CDR2 SYGVNS. V lost 2 bases, J lost 2 bases, and 10 bases lay in between. The CDR3 is 15 residues long. CDR3 nucleotides: TGTGCCAGCAGTGAACCACAGGGACCCAAAAACATTCAGTACTTC. It is translated as CASSEPQGPKNIQYF.

J is TRBJ2-7 and V is TRBV5-1; D remains unclear. Germline lookup yields CDR1 SGHRS and CDR2 YFSETQ. V was clipped by 0 bases and J by 4 bases, with 11 bases between them. This CDR3 region has 14 residues. For the CDR3, the DNA is TGCGCCAGCAGCTTGGAGGGTAGAAGGTACGAGCAGTACTTC. It is translated as CASSLEGRRYEQYF.

V gene TRBV28 combines with J gene TRBJ2-6; D is unclear. The CDR3 totals 17 residues. V was cut by 2 bases and J by 2 bases, with 13 bases left in between. Germline loops: CDR1 MDHEN, CDR2 SYDVKM. The CDR3 coding sequence is TGTGCCAGCAGTTTAACACAGATCTCCACTGGGGCCAACGTCCTGACTTTC. Its translation is CASSLTQISTGANVLTF.

The gene calls are TRBV6-5 and TRBJ2-2, with D tentatively TRBD1 or TRBD2 (5 bases each). The CDR3 has 15 amino acids. Germline V gene data show CDR1 as MNHEY and CDR2 as SVGAGI. With 0 bases removed from V and 9 bases from J, the gap between germline ends came to 14 bases. The CDR3 reads CASSYSGVGVRELFF. CDR3 nucleotide sequence: TGTGCCAGCAGTTACTCGGGGGTCGGGGTCAGGGAGCTGTTTTTT.

The chain employs TRBV2 and TRBJ1-2, with 8 bases aligning to TRBD1. The CDR3 contains 13 residues. Germline CDR1 SNHLY, CDR2 FYNNEI. V lost 6 bases and J lost 8; bases outside the gene matches: 8. This chain's CDR3 is CASRGQAEGGYTF. For the CDR3, the DNA is TGTGCCAGCAGGGGACAGGCGGAGGGGGGCTACACCTTC.

This clone was seen more than once but under ten times. The chain couples TRBV29-1 to TRBJ2-1, with 14 nucleotides matching TRBD2. Trimming at V came to 0 bases and at J to 6 bases, leaving 4 bases not matched to a gene. Germline CDR1 reads SQVTM; CDR2 reads ANQGSEA. This CDR3 is built from 16 residues. CDR3 nucleotide sequence: TGCAGCGTTGAAGATCCGGGACTAGCGGGAGTCAATGAGCAGTTCTTC. It codes for CSVEDPGLAGVNEQFF.

CDR3 in amino acids: CASSLTVQETQYF. The CDR3 DNA reads TGCGCCAGCAGCTTAACAGTGCAAGAGACCCAGTACTTC. The chain combines TRBV5-1 with TRBJ2-5; no firm D call. The CDR3 consists of 13 residues. Between the trimmed V and J ends, which lost 2 bases and 2 bases, there was a span of 7 bases. Germline loops: CDR1 SGHRS, CDR2 YFSETQ.

The chain combines TRBV28 with TRBJ1-1; tentatively, D is TRBD1 (5 bases). The CDR3 has 14 residues. Per germline, CDR1 MDHEN and CDR2 SYDVKM. V lost 4 bases and J lost 4, with 13 bases in between. CDR3 coding DNA: TGTGCCAGCAGTTACAGGTCCGTGGCCACTGAAGCTTTCTTT. Its translation is CASSYRSVATEAFF.

This chain connects TRBV6-6 to TRBJ1-1, with 10 nucleotides matching TRBD1. This CDR3 contains 15 residues. Looked up from germline, CDR1 is MNHNY and CDR2 is SVGAGI (reference sequence). The V segment lost 5 bases and the J segment 4 bases; nucleotides outside the gene matches: 7. CDR3 protein: CASSPGQGSVTEAFF. CDR3 coding DNA: TGTGCCAGCAGTCCGGGACAGGGGTCGGTCACTGAAGCTTTCTTT.

The chain carries TRBV29-1 and TRBJ2-7; D is possibly TRBD1 (5 bases). The CDR3 consists of 13 residues. Germline-derived CDR1 and CDR2 are SQVTM and ANQGSEA. The V end was cut by 4 bases, the J end by 1 base, with 11 bases between. CDR3 sequence (DNA): TGCAGCGTTGTTAGGGGATTTTCCTACGAGCAGTACTTC. Protein: CSVVRGFSYEQYF.

This chain joins TRBV4-2 and TRBJ2-7, with 8 bases that match TRBD1. V lost 3 bases to trimming and J lost 0 bases; unmatched junction nucleotides: 4. Germline V CDR1 and CDR2: LGHNA, YNFKEQ. This CDR3 is 15 amino acids long. The CDR3 loop is CASSHGQGTSYEQYF. In DNA, the CDR3 is TGTGCCAGCAGCCACGGACAGGGAACCTCCTACGAGCAGTACTTC.

This clone showed up just once. The DNA of the CDR3 is TGTGCCAGCAGTGAATTATTACAGGGGGGGTTCTTC. Protein sequence: CASSELLQGGFF. The V call is TRBV6-1, the J call TRBJ2-1, with 8 bases aligning to TRBD1. Germline trimming cut 2 bases from V and 15 bases from J; bases unmatched to any gene: 6. The germline V gene encodes CDR1 MNHNS and CDR2 SASEGT. This CDR3 is built from 12 residues.

This sequence joins TRBV28 and TRBJ1-2; no reliable D call. Germline V gene sequence: CDR1 MDHEN, CDR2 SYDVKM. Trimming shortened V by 4 bases and J by 6 bases, and 24 bases separated the two germline ends. The CDR3 has 17 residues. The CDR3 DNA reads TGTGCCAGCAGTTCCCCCCTCGTTCGGGTCCCCCCGCATGGCTACACCTTC. Protein product: CASSSPLVRVPPHGYTF.

This clone was recorded a few times. The rearrangement joins TRBV19 to TRBJ1-5; possibly TRBD1 for D (6 bases). CDR1 is LNHDA, CDR2 SQIVND, per germline (reference sequence). Trimming took 5 bases from V and 6 from J, leaving 11 bases between them. The CDR3 sequence is 13 residues long. The CDR3 region has the DNA TGTGCCAGTAGTGGGACGGGGGCTCAGCCCCAGCATTTT. As protein: CASSGTGAQPQHF.

This clone has at least ten counts. CDR3 loop: CASSSGRRQGAYEQYF. CDR3 bases: TGCGCCAGCAGCTCTGGTAGAAGACAAGGAGCCTACGAGCAGTACTTC. The rearrangement uses TRBV5-1 and TRBJ2-7; D unclear. The germline CDR1 and CDR2 sequences are SGHRS and YFSETQ. V was pared by 3 bases and J by 2 bases, with 18 bases between. The CDR3 contains 16 residues.

The genes are TRBV28 and TRBJ2-1, with 7 bases that match TRBD1. V trimming: 2 bases; J trimming: 10 bases; junction bases outside the gene matches: 8. This CDR3 has 14 residues. The germline CDR1 and CDR2 sequences are MDHEN and SYDVKM. In nucleotides, the CDR3 is TGTGCCAGCAGTTTAGACAGGGTAAGAGTAGAGCAGTTCTTC. This translates into CASSLDRVRVEQFF.

The rearrangement uses TRBV30 and TRBJ2-7, with 10 bases aligning to TRBD1. This CDR3 comprises 13 residues. Germline V gives CDR1 GTSNPN, CDR2 SVGIG (reference sequence). V shed 2 bases and J 7 bases; nucleotides not matched to a gene: 5. CDR3 sequence reads: CAWSWTGGGEQYF. The DNA of the CDR3 is TGTGCCTGGAGTTGGACAGGGGGAGGGGAGCAGTACTTC.

This chain joins TRBV28 and TRBJ2-7; 7 positions match TRBD2. The V and J ends lost 4 bases and 5 bases, in that order; junction bases with no gene match: 14. Germline-derived CDR1 and CDR2 are MDHEN and SYDVKM. This CDR3 comprises 16 residues. The CDR3, as DNA: TGTGCCAGCAGTTCACTCGGAGCGGGAAGGTTCCACGAGCAGTACTTC. Translating it yields CASSSLGAGRFHEQYF.

V usage is TRBV5-1 and J usage is TRBJ2-5; a possible D gene is TRBD2 (6 bases). Germline lookup yields CDR1 SGHRS and CDR2 YFSETQ. The CDR3 consists of 16 residues. Trimming shortened V by 0 bases and J by 1 base, and 13 bases separated the two germline ends. The CDR3 loop is CASSLGIGGAQETQYF. The CDR3 DNA is TGCGCCAGCAGCTTGGGAATAGGAGGGGCCCAAGAGACCCAGTACTTC.

This clone occurred a few times. The chain combines TRBV28 with TRBJ1-1; D perhaps matches TRBD1 (6 bases). The V end lost 6 bases, the J end lost 2 bases, and 16 bases lay between the germline ends. The CDR3 covers 15 residues. CDR1 MDHEN and CDR2 SYDVKM come from the germline V gene. In DNA, the CDR3 is TGTGCCAGCAGGACTGGACAGCCAATAAACACTGAAGCTTTCTTT. Amino acid sequence: CASRTGQPINTEAFF.

This clone was counted only a few times. The V call is TRBV7-6, the J call TRBJ1-2, with no clear D. With 4 bases removed from V and 8 bases from J, the gap between germline ends came to 11 bases. This CDR3 is built from 12 residues. The germline V gene encodes CDR1 SGHVS and CDR2 FNYEAQ. CDR3 nucleotide sequence: TGTGCCAGCAGCTCCGGTCCTGGAGGCTACACCTTC. Protein product: CASSSGPGGYTF.